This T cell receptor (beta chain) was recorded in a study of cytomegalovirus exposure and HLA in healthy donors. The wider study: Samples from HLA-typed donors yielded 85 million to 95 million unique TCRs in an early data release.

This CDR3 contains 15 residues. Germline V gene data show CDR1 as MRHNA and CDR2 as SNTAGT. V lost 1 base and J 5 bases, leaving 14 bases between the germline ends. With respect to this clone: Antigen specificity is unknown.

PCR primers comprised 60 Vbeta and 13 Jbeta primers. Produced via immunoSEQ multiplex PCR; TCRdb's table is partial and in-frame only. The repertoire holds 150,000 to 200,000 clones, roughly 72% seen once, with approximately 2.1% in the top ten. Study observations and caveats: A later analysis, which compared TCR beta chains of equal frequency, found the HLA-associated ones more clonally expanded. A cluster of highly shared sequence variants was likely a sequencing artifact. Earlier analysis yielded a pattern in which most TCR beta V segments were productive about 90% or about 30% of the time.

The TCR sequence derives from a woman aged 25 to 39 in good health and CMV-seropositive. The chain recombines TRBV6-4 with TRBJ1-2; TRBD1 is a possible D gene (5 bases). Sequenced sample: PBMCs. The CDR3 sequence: CASSDYGRVEYGYTF. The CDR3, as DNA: TGTGCCAGCAGTGACTACGGCAGGGTGGAGTATGGCTACACCTTC.